This T cell receptor beta chain stems from a study of regulatory T cells in long-lasting Graves disease. Study context: Freshly diagnosed Graves' patients had used antithyroid drugs for under 3 months.

Time point of the sample: newly diagnosed GD, antithyroid drugs for less than 3 months. PBMC RNA served as the TCR library source. Arm-PCR with iRepertoire HTBI primers amplified the CDR3 regions for these TCR beta libraries. TCRdb re-analysed the multiplex PCR reads in MiXCR, keeping a single row per CDR3 protein. This sample carries over 350,000 distinct CDR3 sequences, over 14% of them seen once, and the ten largest clones take approximately 7.8%. CDR1 is MNHEY and CDR2 is SVGEGT in the germline V gene. The CDR3 runs to 16 residues. Points on this clonotype: A much larger clone sits a single nucleotide away, making a read error possible.

These data are also associated with another study on T cells in Graves' hyperthyroidism and ophthalmopathy.

The V and J genes are TRBV6-2 or TRBV6-3 and TRBJ2-7; the match to TRBD2 covers 9 bases. The sample here was peripheral blood mononuclear cells (PBMCs), taken at new diagnosis, from a patient treated with antithyroid drugs. The TCR was taken from a middle-aged woman with Graves disease. The chain's CDR3 is CASGYSRLAVSYEQYF. The CDR3 nucleotides are TGTGCCAGCGGTTACTCCAGACTAGCGGTTTCCTACGAGCAGTACTTC.